One T cell receptor beta chain is described in this entry. The source of the sample is a study of T cell responses to AZD1222 COVID-19 vaccine. In germline, CDR1 is LNHDA, CDR2 SQIVND (reference sequence). The CDR3 sequence is 15 residues long. V gave up 3 bases and J gave up 4 bases, with 15 bases separating them. Some clones are missing from TCRdb's copy, which holds only in-frame ones; the method was immunoSEQ multiplex PCR. The sample carries about 100,000 clones, around nine tenths recorded once. Specimen: peripheral blood, collected 28 days after the second AZD1222 dose. V is TRBV19 and J is TRBJ1-1; tentative D call: TRBD1 (6 bases). The sequence came from an adult who received the AZD1222 COVID-19 vaccine. In DNA, the CDR3 is TGTGCCAGTAGTATTAGCGGGGACATTCGCACTGAAGCTTTCTTT. It is translated as CASSISGDIRTEAFF. The full variable domain, its missing parts supplied by reference TRBV19 and TRBJ1-1, is DGGITQSPKYLFRKEGQNVTLSCEQNLNHDAMYWYRQDPGQGLRLIYYSQIVNDFQKGDIAEGYSVSREKKESFPLTVTSAQKNPTAFYLCASSISGDIRTEAFFGQGTRLTVV.